The sequence of this T cell receptor (beta chain) was determined in a study of blood T cell repertoires in COVID-19. The CDR3 consists of 12 residues. V was shortened by 6 bases and J by 7 bases, with 10 bases between the two germline ends. TCRdb's table, derived via immunoSEQ multiplex PCR, lists solely in-frame clones and lacks some. This table holds some 15,000 clones, about 90% found once. The chain employs TRBV12-3 or TRBV12-4 and TRBJ1-5; D unclear. What was sequenced was peripheral blood. The origin of this receptor is a human donor in a cohort sampled during active COVID-19. CDR3: CASSRAGQPQHF. CDR3 sequence (DNA): TGTGCCAGCAGCCGGGCGGGCCAGCCCCAGCATTTT.